The 7 T cell receptor beta chains below all came from one sample that was sequenced in a study of metastatic and nonmetastatic thyroid tumors. Until they underwent thyroid surgery, no patient had received any treatment. TCRdb re-analyzed the PCR reads using MiXCR. The sample lists tens of thousands of clones, around half occurring once. Sequencing was carried out using tumor tissue. The receptors originated from a male donor with papillary thyroid cancer or a benign thyroid nodule (not recorded which). Some clones in this sample may be carry-over from other donors' samples.

In its sample, this clone was seen a few times. The CDR3 sequence: CASSEALGGNQPQHF. The CDR3 region has the DNA TGTGCCAGCAGTGAAGCGCTGGGTGGCAATCAGCCCCAGCATTTT. The chain links TRBV6-1 to TRBJ1-5; D remains ambiguous. The CDR3 totals 15 residues. Trimming took off 0 bases at V and 2 bases at J, with 8 bases between the two ends. Germline V gene data show CDR1 as MNHNS and CDR2 as SASEGT.

V and J are TRBV11-2 and TRBJ2-1, with 7 bases matching TRBD1. The CDR3 has 14 residues. J was trimmed by 4 bases and V by 5 bases; bases with no gene match: 5. Germline values: CDR1 SGHAT, CDR2 FQNNGV. In nucleotides, the CDR3 is TGTGCCAGCAGCGGGACAGCTACTTACAATGAGCAGTTCTTC. It codes for CASSGTATYNEQFF.

The rearrangement joins TRBV9 to TRBJ2-2; 10 nucleotides agree with TRBD2. V lost 0 bases, J lost 5 bases, and 4 bases stayed unmatched. Germline-derived CDR1 and CDR2 are SGDLS and YYNGEE. The length of the CDR3 is 16 residues. CDR3 sequence (DNA): TGTGCCAGCAGCGTAGGAGCAGCGGGAGGGACCGGGGAGCTGTTTTTT. Protein: CASSVGAAGGTGELFF. Drawing the rest from reference TRBV9 and TRBJ2-2, the complete variable domain is DSGVTQTPKHLITATGQRVTLRCSPRSGDLSVYWYQQSLDQGLQFLIQYYNGEERAKGNILERFSAQQFPDLHSELNLSSLELGDSALYFCASSVGAAGGTGELFFGEGSRLTVL.

The chain has TRBV11-2 and TRBJ2-2, with TRBD1 as a possible D gene (6 bases). The CDR3 runs to 16 residues. The germline V gene encodes CDR1 SGHAT and CDR2 FQNNGV. The V and J ends lost 2 bases and 1 base respectively, with 11 bases between them. DNA of the CDR3: TGTGCCAGCAGCTTATATCGGACAGTGAACACCGGGGAGCTGTTTTTT. Protein product: CASSLYRTVNTGELFF.

This clone was seen a few times. The chain combines TRBV25-1 with TRBJ2-2; 9 nucleotides align to TRBD2. Germline CDR1 reads MGHDK; CDR2 reads SYGVNS. V was clipped by 4 bases and J by 3 bases; unmatched bases: 0. The CDR3 runs 14 residues. The CDR3 DNA reads as TGTGCCAGCAGTGGGACTAGCGACACCGGGGAGCTGTTTTTT. Protein sequence: CASSGTSDTGELFF.

The sample holds a few counts of this clone. The chain couples TRBV5-1 to TRBJ1-2; 10 positions agree with TRBD1. The trim removed 0 bases at V and 5 bases at J, leaving 1 base unmatched. The CDR3 covers 14 residues. Germline values: CDR1 SGHRS, CDR2 YFSETQ. DNA for the CDR3: TGCGCCAGCAGCTTGGGGGACAGGGGATATGGCTACACCTTC. Amino acid sequence: CASSLGDRGYGYTF.

The chain recombines TRBV20-1 with TRBJ1-1; D is perhaps TRBD1 (5 bases). Germline V gives CDR1 DFQATT, CDR2 SNEGSKA (reference sequence). This CDR3 region has 14 residues. Between the trimmed V and J ends, which lost 3 bases and 5 bases, there was a span of 16 bases. The chain's CDR3 is CSASTWQGGTEAFF. CDR3 in DNA: TGCAGTGCTAGTACTTGGCAGGGAGGAACTGAAGCTTTCTTT.